Each of the 13 T cell receptor beta chains below was sequenced from the same sample in a study of blood T cell repertoires in COVID-19. Repertoires were generated with immunoSEQ multiplex PCR, while TCRdb's copy carries only in-frame clones and drops some. The sample comprises about 120,000 clones, 86% of which are singletons, and roughly 8% rests with the top ten. The specimen was peripheral blood. The receptor source for this set is a man between 65 and 79 years old who had recovered from COVID-19.

The chain uses TRBV30 and TRBJ1-5, with 8 nucleotides matching TRBD1. V shed 3 bases and J 6 bases; nucleotides not matched to a gene: 4. The CDR3 is 13 amino acids. Germline V gene data show CDR1 as GTSNPN and CDR2 as SVGIG (reference sequence). The CDR3 region has the DNA TGTGCCTGGAGCTCAGACAGGGGTCAGCCCCAGCATTTT. The encoded protein is CAWSSDRGQPQHF. Full variable domain (rest looked up from reference TRBV30 and TRBJ1-5): SQTIHQWPATLVQPVGSPLSLECTVEGTSNPNLYWYRQAAGRGLQLLFYSVGIGQISSEVPQNLSASRPQDRQFILSSKKLLLSDSGFYLCAWSSDRGQPQHFGDGTRLSIL.

The chain combines TRBV4-1 with TRBJ1-2, with D uncertain. The germline V gene has CDR1 MGHRA and CDR2 YSYEKL. V lost 0 bases to trimming and J lost 3 bases, with 11 bases between them. CDR3 length: 15 amino acids. The CDR3 loop reads CASSQEDGGYYGYTF. The CDR3 nucleotides read TGCGCCAGCAGCCAAGAGGACGGAGGATACTATGGCTACACCTTC.

The J gene is TRBJ2-1, the V gene TRBV4-2; 9 positions agree with TRBD1. CDR3 length: 15 residues. Germline V gene data show CDR1 as LGHNA and CDR2 as YNFKEQ. The V segment lost 4 bases and the J segment 8 bases; nucleotides outside the gene matches: 9. CDR3 sequence (DNA): TGTGCCAGCAGCCCAGGACAGGGGCGTTCGGATGAGCAGTTCTTC. Translated: CASSPGQGRSDEQFF.

The rearrangement links TRBV6-2 or TRBV6-3 to TRBJ2-1, with 8 positions matching TRBD2. The length of the CDR3 is 17 residues. Germline assignment: CDR1 MNHEY and CDR2 SVGEGT. J was trimmed by 8 bases and V by 0 bases; bases with no gene match: 12. CDR3 in amino acids: CASSYSIISGSRDEQFF. The CDR3 nucleotides are TGTGCCAGCAGTTACTCGATAATAAGCGGGAGTCGCGATGAGCAGTTCTTC.

The chain carries TRBV5-1 and TRBJ2-1; a possible D gene is TRBD1 (7 bases). This CDR3 is built from 15 residues. V lost 3 bases to trimming and J lost 2 bases, with 12 bases between them. CDR1 is SGHRS and CDR2 is YFSETQ in the germline V gene. In DNA form, the CDR3 reads TGCGCCAGCAGCTCGACAGGGAGGCCCTACAATGAGCAGTTCTTC. Its protein is CASSSTGRPYNEQFF.

This chain joins TRBV11-3 and TRBJ2-1, with TRBD1 identical over 8 bases. Germline V CDR1 and CDR2: SGHNT, YENEEA. The V gene end was trimmed by 1 base and the J gene end by 2 bases; junction bases not matched to a gene: 4. This CDR3 comprises 16 residues. The CDR3 nucleotides are TGTGCCAGCAGCTTAGGCAGGGGGCGACCCTACAATGAGCAGTTCTTC. The encoded protein is CASSLGRGRPYNEQFF.

J is TRBJ2-4 and V is TRBV15; TRBD2 might be the D (6 bases). V was clipped by 0 bases and J by 1 base, with 10 bases between them. Germline CDR1 is LNHNV and CDR2 is YYDKDF (reference sequence). The CDR3 sequence is 16 residues long. CDR3: CATSRDLGGAKNIQYF. The CDR3 coding sequence is TGTGCCACCAGCAGAGATTTGGGGGGTGCCAAAAACATTCAGTACTTC.

V gene TRBV7-8 combines with J gene TRBJ2-1; 7 bases align to TRBD1. V was clipped by 4 bases and J by 3 bases; unmatched bases: 3. Germline CDR1 reads SGHVS; CDR2 reads FQNEAQ. The length of the CDR3 is 14 residues. The CDR3 reads CASSSQGLYNEQFF. The CDR3 DNA is TGTGCCAGCAGCTCACAGGGGCTCTACAATGAGCAGTTCTTC.

The chain is built from TRBV2 and TRBJ2-2; D unclear. In germline, CDR1 is SNHLY, CDR2 FYNNEI. Trimming took off 10 bases at V and 1 base at J, with 7 bases between the two ends. The CDR3 contains 12 residues. The CDR3 nucleotides are TGTGCCACCAGACAGAACACCGGGGAGCTGTTTTTT. It codes for CATRQNTGELFF.

The chain recombines TRBV4-2 with TRBJ1-2; 8 bases line up with TRBD1. V shed 1 base, J shed 7 bases, and the junction held 14 bases outside the gene matches. CDR1 and CDR2 from the germline V gene are LGHNA and YNFKEQ. The CDR3 runs to 17 residues. The CDR3 spells CASSQGADRAFFGGYTF. CDR3 coding DNA: TGTGCCAGCAGCCAAGGTGCGGACAGGGCTTTTTTTGGTGGCTACACCTTC.

CDR3: CASSYDGRVLFF. The CDR3 nucleotides are TGTGCCAGCAGTTATGATGGGAGAGTGTTGTTTTTT. This chain connects TRBV6-5 to TRBJ1-4, with unresolved D. The V end was cut by 3 bases, the J end by 15 bases, with 14 bases between. Germline-derived CDR1 and CDR2 are MNHEY and SVGAGI. This CDR3 region has 12 residues.

The J gene is TRBJ2-3, the V gene TRBV5-1; no reliable D call. V was trimmed by 0 bases and J by 4 bases, leaving 3 bases between them. Germline CDR1 is SGHRS and CDR2 is YFSETQ. The CDR3 runs 12 residues. The CDR3 here is CASSLVADTQYF. CDR3 coding DNA: TGCGCCAGCAGCTTGGTCGCAGATACGCAGTATTTT.

The table lists this clone with a few counts. The chain uses TRBV2 and TRBJ2-3; 8 bases match TRBD2. After removal of 4 bases from V and 5 bases from J, the junction contained 5 bases not matched to a gene. CDR3 length: 14 residues. Germline CDR1 reads SNHLY; CDR2 reads FYNNEI. CDR3 in amino acids: CASSVPTSGDTQYF. The CDR3 DNA reads as TGTGCCAGCAGTGTTCCTACTAGCGGAGATACGCAGTATTTT.